The 16 T cell receptor beta chains listed next were all sequenced from one sample in a study of T cell responses to AZD1222 COVID-19 vaccine. Clones were sequenced by immunoSEQ multiplex PCR, and TCRdb holds only the in-frame ones, with some missing. The data show about 140,000 clones, roughly nine tenths seen once. This sample comprised peripheral blood, obtained 28 days after the second dose of the MenACWY control vaccine. These receptors were obtained from an adult who received the MenACWY meningococcal vaccine as a control.

This chain links TRBV10-3 with TRBJ1-6; no definite D call. Germline CDR1 is ENHRY and CDR2 is SYGVKD. V shed 3 bases and J shed 3 bases, with 6 bases lying between them. The length of the CDR3 is 14 residues. CDR3 sequence (DNA): TGTGCCATCAGTGAAGGCCGCTATAATTCACCCCTCCACTTT. This codes for CAISEGRYNSPLHF.

The CDR3 reads CASSLFRGRDTEAFF. Here the CDR3 DNA reads TGTGCCAGCAGTTTATTTAGGGGGCGCGACACTGAAGCTTTCTTT. The chain links TRBV28 to TRBJ1-1; 7 positions agree with TRBD1. This CDR3 is built from 15 residues. CDR1 is MDHEN and CDR2 is SYDVKM in the germline V gene. The junction had 5 bases not matched to a gene; V was cut back by 1 base and J by 3 bases.

This clone came up once. The V gene is TRBV7-2, the J gene TRBJ2-7; 8 nucleotides match TRBD1. The CDR3 loop spans 15 amino acids. From germline, CDR1 is SGHTA and CDR2 FQGNSA. Losses at the gene ends were 5 bases for V and 0 bases for J; bases not matched to a gene: 6. For the CDR3, the DNA is TGTGCCAGCAGCGAGGGACAGGTAGTCTCCTACGAGCAGTACTTC. It yields the protein CASSEGQVVSYEQYF.

This clone was observed once. CDR3 nucleotides: TGTGCCAGCAGCCTCGGGACTGCTCCAGATACGCAGTATTTT. This gives the protein CASSLGTAPDTQYF. The chain links TRBV5-4 to TRBJ2-3; D perhaps matches TRBD2 (6 bases). V was shortened by 4 bases and J by 4 bases, with 13 bases between the two germline ends. This CDR3 has 14 amino acids. CDR1 SGHNT and CDR2 YYREEE come from the germline V gene (reference sequence).

The J gene is TRBJ2-7, the V gene TRBV28; 13 nucleotides match TRBD2. Trimming removed 4 bases from V and 7 bases from J; junction bases left unmatched: 7. The germline gives CDR1 MDHEN, CDR2 SYDVKM. The CDR3 sequence is 15 residues long. The CDR3 sequence is CASSSPTSGRWEQYF. As DNA, the CDR3 is TGTGCCAGCAGTTCACCGACTAGCGGGAGGTGGGAGCAGTACTTC.

The J gene is TRBJ1-4, the V gene TRBV5-1, with 11 bases that match TRBD1. Germline CDR1 is SGHRS and CDR2 is YFSETQ. CDR3 length: 17 amino acids. J was trimmed by 8 bases and V by 1 base; bases with no gene match: 10. The CDR3 DNA reads as TGCGCCAGCAGCTTGATGGGACAGGGGGTAGGTTGGGAAAAACTGTTTTTT. Its translation is CASSLMGQGVGWEKLFF.

The V gene is TRBV7-2, the J gene TRBJ1-1, with TRBD1 as a possible D gene (5 bases). The CDR3 spans 15 residues. The ends were cut back, 5 bases at V and 0 bases at J, with 13 bases in the middle. Germline-derived CDR1 and CDR2 are SGHTA and FQGNSA. CDR3: CASSTRTLMNTEAFF. In nucleotides, the CDR3 is TGTGCCAGCAGCACCCGGACACTGATGAACACTGAAGCTTTCTTT. Full variable domain (remainder filled in from reference TRBV7-2 and TRBJ1-1): GAGVSQSPSNKVTEKGKDVELRCDPISGHTALYWYRQSLGQGLEFLIYFQGNSAPDKSGLPSDRFSAERTGGSVSTLTIQRTQQEDSAVYLCASSTRTLMNTEAFFGQGTRLTVV.

The CDR3 loop is CASSDLRGGYGYTF. DNA for the CDR3: TGTGCCAGCAGCGACCTCAGGGGAGGCTATGGCTACACCTTC. The J gene is TRBJ1-2, the V gene TRBV7-2; D may be TRBD1 (6 bases). The germline CDR1 and CDR2 sequences are SGHTA and FQGNSA. V was pared by 5 bases and J by 4 bases, with 14 bases between. This CDR3 spans 14 amino acids.

In nucleotides, the CDR3 is TGCGCCAGCAGCCTACTAGCAGGGAACACAGATACGCAGTATTTT. Its translation: CASSLLAGNTDTQYF. The chain couples TRBV5-1 to TRBJ2-3; possible D gene TRBD2, 6 bases. Germline lookup yields CDR1 SGHRS and CDR2 YFSETQ. The V end was cut by 4 bases, the J end by 2 bases, with 14 bases between. This CDR3 has 15 residues.

This chain uses TRBV19 with TRBJ1-3; D gene uncertain. Trimming pared 4 bases from V and 0 bases from J, leaving 13 bases between. The CDR3 runs 16 residues. Germline V lookup: CDR1 LNHDA, CDR2 SQIVND (reference sequence). The CDR3 here is CASSTRAGVSGNTIYF. In DNA form, the CDR3 reads TGTGCCAGTAGTACCCGGGCGGGTGTCTCTGGAAACACCATATATTTT.

Only one count was recorded for this clone. V and J are TRBV5-1 and TRBJ2-3; no reliable D call. The CDR3 has 15 amino acids. The germline V and J ends were trimmed by 0 bases and 0 bases, with 8 bases remaining between them. Germline loops: CDR1 SGHRS, CDR2 YFSETQ. In DNA, the CDR3 is TGCGCCAGCAGCTTGGCCGGAGTTAGCACAGATACGCAGTATTTT. As protein: CASSLAGVSTDTQYF.

This chain joins TRBV6-5 and TRBJ1-6; 7 bases agree with TRBD1. Trimming at V came to 7 bases and at J to 3 bases, leaving 3 bases not matched to a gene. Germline V gene data show CDR1 as MNHEY and CDR2 as SVGAGI. CDR3 length: 14 residues. The CDR3 sequence is CASKGQSYNSPLHF. The CDR3 DNA reads TGTGCCAGCAAGGGACAGAGCTATAATTCACCCCTCCACTTT.

V and J are TRBV25-1 and TRBJ2-3; D gene unclear. The CDR3 runs to 13 residues. Germline values: CDR1 MGHDK, CDR2 SYGVNS. The V end lost 7 bases, the J end lost 4 bases, and 12 bases lay between the germline ends. The CDR3 is CASTHPRADTQYF. The CDR3 DNA follows: TGTGCCAGCACTCACCCTAGGGCAGATACGCAGTATTTT.

This sequence joins TRBV7-2 and TRBJ2-5, with D unclear. The CDR3 is 12 residues long. Germline V gene data show CDR1 as SGHTA and CDR2 as FQGNSA. Trimming left V 1 base short and J 5 bases short, with 5 bases between. The CDR3 coding sequence is TGTGCCAGCAGCTTAGGGACGGAGACCCAGTACTTC. Protein sequence: CASSLGTETQYF. Complete variable domain (other parts from reference TRBV7-2 and TRBJ2-5): GAGVSQSPSNKVTEKGKDVELRCDPISGHTALYWYRQSLGQGLEFLIYFQGNSAPDKSGLPSDRFSAERTGGSVSTLTIQRTQQEDSAVYLCASSLGTETQYFGPGTRLLVL.

The chain links TRBV19 to TRBJ1-5; no definite D call. The length of the CDR3 is 14 residues. CDR1 LNHDA and CDR2 SQIVND come from the germline V gene (reference sequence). V was cut by 4 bases and J by 5 bases, with 12 bases left in between. The CDR3 protein is CASSRTVQDQPQHF. Written as DNA, the CDR3 is TGTGCCAGTAGTAGGACGGTCCAGGATCAGCCCCAGCATTTT. The entire variable domain, with the rest obtained from reference TRBV19 and TRBJ1-5, is as follows: DGGITQSPKYLFRKEGQNVTLSCEQNLNHDAMYWYRQDPGQGLRLIYYSQIVNDFQKGDIAEGYSVSREKKESFPLTVTSAQKNPTAFYLCASSRTVQDQPQHFGDGTRLSIL.

The V gene is TRBV9, the J gene TRBJ1-1; D not certain. Trimming shortened V by 0 bases and J by 3 bases, and 3 bases separated the two germline ends. The CDR3 contains 12 residues. Germline loops: CDR1 SGDLS, CDR2 YYNGEE. Written as DNA, the CDR3 is TGTGCCAGCAGCGTAGGGGACACTGAAGCTTTCTTT. Amino acid sequence: CASSVGDTEAFF.